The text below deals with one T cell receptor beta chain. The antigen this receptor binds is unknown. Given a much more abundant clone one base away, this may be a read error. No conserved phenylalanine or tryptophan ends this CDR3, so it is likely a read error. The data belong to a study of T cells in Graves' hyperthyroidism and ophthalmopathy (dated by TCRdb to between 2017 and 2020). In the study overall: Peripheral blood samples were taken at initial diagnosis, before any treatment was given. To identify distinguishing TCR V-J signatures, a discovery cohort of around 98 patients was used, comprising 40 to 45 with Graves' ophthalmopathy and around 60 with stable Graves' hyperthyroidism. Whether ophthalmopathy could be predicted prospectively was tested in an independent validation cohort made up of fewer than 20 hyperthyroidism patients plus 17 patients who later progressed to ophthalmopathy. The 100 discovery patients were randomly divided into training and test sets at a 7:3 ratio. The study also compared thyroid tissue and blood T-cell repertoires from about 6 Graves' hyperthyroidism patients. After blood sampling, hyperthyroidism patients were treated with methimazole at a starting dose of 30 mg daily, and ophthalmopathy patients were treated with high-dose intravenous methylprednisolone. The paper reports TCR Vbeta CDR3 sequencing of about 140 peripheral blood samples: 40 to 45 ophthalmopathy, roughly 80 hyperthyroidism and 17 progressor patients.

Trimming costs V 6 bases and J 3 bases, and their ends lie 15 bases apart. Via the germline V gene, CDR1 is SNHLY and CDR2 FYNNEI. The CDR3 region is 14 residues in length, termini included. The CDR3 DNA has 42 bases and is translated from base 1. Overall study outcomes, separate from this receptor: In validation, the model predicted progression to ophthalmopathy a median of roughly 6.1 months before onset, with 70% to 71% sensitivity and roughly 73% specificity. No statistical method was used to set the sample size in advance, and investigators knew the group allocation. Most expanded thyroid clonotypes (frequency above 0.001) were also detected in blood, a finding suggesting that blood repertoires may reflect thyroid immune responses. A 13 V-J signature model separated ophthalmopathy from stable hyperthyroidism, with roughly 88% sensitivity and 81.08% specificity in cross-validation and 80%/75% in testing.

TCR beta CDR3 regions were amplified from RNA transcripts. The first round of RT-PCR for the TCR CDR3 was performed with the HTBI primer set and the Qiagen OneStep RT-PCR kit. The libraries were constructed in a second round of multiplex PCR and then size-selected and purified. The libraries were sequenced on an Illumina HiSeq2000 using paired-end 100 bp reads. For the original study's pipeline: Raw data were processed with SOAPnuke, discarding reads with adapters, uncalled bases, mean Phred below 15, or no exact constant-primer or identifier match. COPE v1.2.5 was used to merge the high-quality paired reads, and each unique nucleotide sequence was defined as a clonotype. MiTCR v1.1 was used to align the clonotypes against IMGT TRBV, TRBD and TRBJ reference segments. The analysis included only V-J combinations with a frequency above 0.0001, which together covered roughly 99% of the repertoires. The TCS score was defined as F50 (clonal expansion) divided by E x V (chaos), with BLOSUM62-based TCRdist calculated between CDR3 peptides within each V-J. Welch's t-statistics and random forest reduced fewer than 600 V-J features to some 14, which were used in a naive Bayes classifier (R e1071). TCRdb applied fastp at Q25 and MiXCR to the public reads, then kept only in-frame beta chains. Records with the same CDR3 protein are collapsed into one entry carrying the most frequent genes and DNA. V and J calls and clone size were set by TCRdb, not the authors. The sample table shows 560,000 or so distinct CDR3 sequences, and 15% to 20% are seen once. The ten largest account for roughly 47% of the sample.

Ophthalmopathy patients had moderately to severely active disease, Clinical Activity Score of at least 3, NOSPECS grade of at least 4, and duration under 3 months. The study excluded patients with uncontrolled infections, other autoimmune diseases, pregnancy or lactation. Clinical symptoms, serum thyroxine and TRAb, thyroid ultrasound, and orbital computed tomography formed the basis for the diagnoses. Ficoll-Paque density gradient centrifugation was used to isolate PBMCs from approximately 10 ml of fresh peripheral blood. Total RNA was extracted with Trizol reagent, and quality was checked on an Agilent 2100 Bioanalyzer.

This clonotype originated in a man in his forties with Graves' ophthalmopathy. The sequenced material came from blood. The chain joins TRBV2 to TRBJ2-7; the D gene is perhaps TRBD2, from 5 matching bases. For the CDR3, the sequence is CASRVSGALYEQYL. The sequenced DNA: TGTGCCAGCAGGGTCAGCGGAGCACTCTACGAGCAGTACCTC.